The clone carrying this TCR beta chain was seen more than once but under ten times. Time point described: sample taken at primary tumor resection. Sequencing was performed on whole RNA extracted from tumor and nontumor lung tissue, or from frozen PBMC, and the material was left unsorted. TCRdb re-analysed the 5' RACE reads in MiXCR, keeping a single row per CDR3 protein. Of some 15,000 distinct CDR3 sequences in the sample, approximately 8% were seen once. This entry comes from a study of spatial heterogeneity in lung cancer. About the research overall: Compared with alpha-chain sequences, beta-chain sequences were consistently detected in greater numbers.

Per the germline V gene, CDR1 is SGDLS and CDR2 is YYNGEE. The CDR3 loop spans 13 amino acids. Trimming shortened V by 0 bases and J by 6 bases, and 7 bases separated the two germline ends. The origin of this receptor is a female donor with early-stage non-small cell lung cancer. Sequences were derived from PBMCs, sampled at surgery. The V and J genes are TRBV9 and TRBJ1-5; D not resolved. Here the CDR3 reads CASSVDEAQPQHF. The CDR3 DNA reads as TGTGCCAGCAGCGTAGACGAAGCTCAGCCCCAGCATTTT.